This TCR beta chain was sequenced in a study of patients and donors after allogeneic stem cell transplantation. The CDR3 runs 14 residues. Germline loops: CDR1 MNHEY, CDR2 SVGEGT. V dropped 1 base and J dropped 6; count of bases not matched to a gene: 3. TCRdb re-analysed the RT-PCR reads in MiXCR, keeping a single row per CDR3 protein. The sample includes about 28,000 distinct CDR3 sequences, about 6.8% of them seen just once. The chain is built from TRBV6-2 or TRBV6-3 and TRBJ2-3, with TRBD1 matching 8 bases. The origin of this receptor is a human donor who was either an allogeneic HSCT recipient or a stem cell or donor lymphocyte infusion donor (not recorded which). It is not recorded whose cells these are; they may come from a transplant donor. Sequences were obtained from blood, either unsorted or a sorted T cell fraction (not recorded which). In DNA form, the CDR3 reads TGTGCCAGCAGTTACTGGACAGGGAAGGATACGCAGTATTTT. As protein: CASSYWTGKDTQYF.